These 29 T cell receptor beta chains were all obtained from the same sample, sequenced in a study of CD8 T cells in acute hepatitis C reinfection. Time point in this sample: naive CD8 control sorted from an acute-time-point sample. Profiled with immunoSEQ multiplex PCR; TCRdb holds only in-frame clones, not every one. The sample carries 30,000 to 45,000 clones, 70% to 90% recorded once. Sequenced input: naive CD8+ T cells from PBMCs. The source of these receptors is a woman aged 18-29 years who spontaneously cleared hepatitis C infection.

Comment on this clone: Other DNA sequences in this sample translate to the same CDR3. The genes are TRBV27 and TRBJ2-5; D is unclear. CDR1 MNHEY and CDR2 SMNVEV come from the germline V gene (reference sequence). The V end lost 3 bases, the J end lost 2 bases, and 4 bases lay between the germline ends. The CDR3 consists of 12 residues. CDR3 sequence (DNA): TGTGCCAGCAGTTTGGATCAAGAGACCCAGTACTTC. It is translated as CASSLDQETQYF.

This chain uses TRBV6-5 with TRBJ1-2; possible D gene TRBD1, 6 bases. Germline values: CDR1 MNHEY, CDR2 SVGAGI. V lost 2 bases and J 2 bases, leaving 15 bases between the germline ends. CDR3 size: 16 residues. Here the CDR3 reads CASSYLLGTGNYGYTF. The CDR3 DNA is TGTGCCAGCAGTTACCTCCTTGGAACAGGGAACTATGGCTACACCTTC.

The CDR3 region is CASSVVAEPLPYEQYF. Written as DNA, the CDR3 is TGTGCCAGCAGCGTAGTGGCGGAGCCCCTCCCTTACGAGCAGTACTTC. This chain uses TRBV9 with TRBJ2-7; unclear D gene. Trimming stripped 0 bases from V and 4 bases from J, with 17 bases between. CDR3 size: 16 residues. CDR1 SGDLS and CDR2 YYNGEE come from the germline V gene.

The V call is TRBV5-1, the J call TRBJ2-7, with TRBD2 identical over 8 bases. Trimming at V came to 0 bases and at J to 3 bases, leaving 2 bases not matched to a gene. The CDR3 consists of 14 residues. The germline V gene has CDR1 SGHRS and CDR2 YFSETQ. The CDR3: CASSLGREVYEQYF. CDR3 coding DNA: TGCGCCAGCAGCTTGGGGCGGGAGGTCTACGAGCAGTACTTC.

This clone has a single count. The chain recombines TRBV12-5 with TRBJ2-7; no reliable D call. Germline CDR1 LGHNT, CDR2 FRNRAP. CDR3 length: 11 amino acids. The V end lost 2 bases, the J end lost 6 bases, and 5 bases lay between the germline ends. The CDR3 sequence: CASGLSSEQYF. The CDR3 DNA sequence: TGTGCTAGTGGTTTGTCAAGCGAGCAGTACTTC.

There are a few counts of this clone. The genes are TRBV5-4 and TRBJ2-7, with D tentatively TRBD2 (6 bases). Trimming took off 2 bases at V and 4 bases at J, with 16 bases between the two ends. Germline values: CDR1 SGHNT, CDR2 YYREEE (reference sequence). The CDR3 has 15 amino acids. The CDR3 DNA is TGTGCCAGCAGCTTCAGTGGGGCTAGCGAGTACGAGCAGTACTTC. Its translation: CASSFSGASEYEQYF.

This clone has a single count. This chain uses TRBV27 with TRBJ2-1; 13 nucleotides align to TRBD2. Per the germline V gene, CDR1 is MNHEY and CDR2 is SMNVEV (reference sequence). The V and J ends lost 8 bases and 7 bases, in that order; junction bases with no gene match: 11. This CDR3 spans 16 amino acids. As DNA, the CDR3 is TGTGCCAGCGAGTACCACGGACTAGCGGGAGTGAATGAGCAGTTCTTC. This codes for CASEYHGLAGVNEQFF.

The V and J genes are TRBV29-1 and TRBJ1-1; the D gene is possibly TRBD1 (5 bases). The CDR3 is 12 amino acids. Germline V gene data show CDR1 as SQVTM and CDR2 as ANQGSEA. V lost 4 bases, J lost 1 base, and 7 bases lay in between. The CDR3 region is CSVVDRNTEAFF. Here the CDR3 DNA reads TGCAGCGTTGTAGACAGGAACACTGAAGCTTTCTTT.

This clone was found a few times. This chain joins TRBV19 and TRBJ1-2; D may be TRBD1 (6 bases). Germline CDR1 reads LNHDA; CDR2 reads SQIVND (reference sequence). The CDR3 spans 12 residues. V was pared by 8 bases and J by 5 bases, with 12 bases between. CDR3 DNA sequence: TGTGCCAGTTCAGGGGTCAGGTATGGCTACACCTTC. Residues: CASSGVRYGYTF.

The chain combines TRBV9 with TRBJ2-1; no reliable D call. The CDR3 has 16 amino acids. V shed 0 bases and J shed 5 bases, with 15 bases lying between them. Germline loops: CDR1 SGDLS, CDR2 YYNGEE. CDR3: CASSVEATEKDNEQFF. The CDR3 coding sequence is TGTGCCAGCAGCGTAGAAGCGACGGAAAAAGACAATGAGCAGTTCTTC. Filled out from reference TRBV9 and TRBJ2-1, the complete variable domain reads DSGVTQTPKHLITATGQRVTLRCSPRSGDLSVYWYQQSLDQGLQFLIQYYNGEERAKGNILERFSAQQFPDLHSELNLSSLELGDSALYFCASSVEATEKDNEQFFGPGTRLTVL.

This clone was seen only once. The genes are TRBV12-5 and TRBJ2-1, with a tentative D call TRBD1 (5 bases). Germline-derived CDR1 and CDR2 are LGHNT and FRNRAP. The germline V and J ends were trimmed by 7 bases and 4 bases, with 14 bases remaining between them. The CDR3 loop spans 14 amino acids. This CDR3 is CASDPTGAYNEQFF. The DNA for the CDR3 is TGTGCTAGTGACCCAACTGGGGCTTACAATGAGCAGTTCTTC.

The rearrangement links TRBV9 to TRBJ2-1; TRBD1 is a possible D gene (6 bases). Germline V CDR1 and CDR2: SGDLS, YYNGEE. V was trimmed by 4 bases and J by 5 bases, leaving 13 bases between them. This CDR3 is 14 amino acids long. CDR3 DNA: TGTGCCAGCAGCCGCCCCCCAGGGGACAATGAGCAGTTCTTC. Its protein product is CASSRPPGDNEQFF.

The chain combines TRBV25-1 with TRBJ2-7, with D tentatively TRBD2 (6 bases). The V gene's germline CDR1 is MGHDK and CDR2 SYGVNS. The CDR3 loop spans 14 amino acids. V shed 3 bases and J shed 2 bases, with 11 bases lying between them. The CDR3 bases are TGTGCCAGCAGTGAGGAGGGGAGTGCCTACGAGCAGTACTTC. It specifies CASSEEGSAYEQYF.

The V gene is TRBV13, the J gene TRBJ2-1; the D gene is possibly TRBD1 (6 bases). The V gene's germline CDR1 is PRHDT and CDR2 FYEKMQ (reference sequence). The CDR3 covers 14 residues. The ends were cut back, 5 bases at V and 9 bases at J, with 17 bases in the middle. CDR3 loop: CASSPRSGEGEQFF. DNA for the CDR3: TGTGCCAGCAGCCCACGCTCAGGGGAAGGTGAGCAGTTCTTC.

The chain couples TRBV11-2 to TRBJ1-1, with D maybe TRBD1 (5 bases). CDR1 and CDR2 from the germline V gene are SGHAT and FQNNGV. Trimming pared 1 base from V and 3 bases from J, leaving 9 bases between. The CDR3 consists of 14 residues. The CDR3 DNA sequence: TGTGCCAGCAGCTTAGCCCCAGGGTACACTGAAGCTTTCTTT. It is translated as CASSLAPGYTEAFF.

This chain connects TRBV19 to TRBJ2-7, with D hard to call. The CDR3 loop spans 14 amino acids. Between the trimmed V and J ends, which lost 2 bases and 1 base, there was a span of 9 bases. Germline V gene data show CDR1 as LNHDA and CDR2 as SQIVND (reference sequence). In DNA form, the CDR3 reads TGTGCCAGTAGTATAACTGACCCATCCTACGAGCAGTACTTC. This gives the protein CASSITDPSYEQYF.

The chain employs TRBV23-1 and TRBJ2-5; D perhaps matches TRBD2 (5 bases). TRBV23-1 is an ORF for which the function is uncertain. CDR3 length: 17 residues. V lost 4 bases and J lost 0, with 18 bases in between. The CDR3 sequence is CASSPPPDSPDQETQYF. The CDR3 DNA reads TGCGCCAGCAGTCCCCCCCCGGACTCCCCTGACCAAGAGACCCAGTACTTC.

This clone was picked up a small number of times. The chain carries TRBV5-4 and TRBJ1-3; D gene uncertain. This CDR3 is built from 15 residues. V was cut by 0 bases and J by 2 bases, with 9 bases left in between. Germline CDR1 is SGHNT and CDR2 is YYREEE (reference sequence). CDR3 nucleotides: TGTGCCAGCAGCTTGGCCTGGGGTCCTGGAAACACCATATATTTT. Amino acids: CASSLAWGPGNTIYF.

The V and J genes are TRBV11-2 and TRBJ1-2; D is ambiguous. Germline CDR1 reads SGHAT; CDR2 reads FQNNGV. V lost 5 bases and J lost 4, with 14 bases in between. CDR3 length: 14 residues. CDR3 loop: CASSPFEISYGYTF. Written as DNA, the CDR3 is TGTGCCAGCAGCCCCTTTGAAATTTCCTATGGCTACACCTTC.

J is TRBJ2-7 and V is TRBV6-1; a possible D gene is TRBD1 (5 bases). Trimming cost V 5 bases and J 2 bases, with 7 bases left between them. Germline V gene sequence: CDR1 MNHNS, CDR2 SASEGT. The CDR3 runs to 12 residues. In nucleotides, the CDR3 is TGTGCCAGCAGTCCGGACACCTACGAGCAGTACTTC. Its protein is CASSPDTYEQYF.

The gene calls are TRBV7-9 and TRBJ2-7, with TRBD2 identical over 11 bases. Germline CDR1 is SEHNR and CDR2 is FQNEAQ (reference sequence). With 0 bases clipped from V and 6 bases from J, the junction kept 7 bases outside the gene matches. The CDR3 has 16 amino acids. CDR3 loop: CASSLARLAGQGEQYF. The CDR3 nucleotides are TGTGCCAGCAGCTTAGCGCGACTAGCGGGACAAGGCGAGCAGTACTTC.

This clone was recorded a few times. V gene TRBV10-3 combines with J gene TRBJ2-2; no clear D. The germline CDR1 and CDR2 sequences are ENHRY and SYGVKD. The length of the CDR3 is 11 residues. Trimming took 8 bases from V and 8 from J, leaving 9 bases between them. The CDR3 protein is CAIFWSGELFF. The CDR3, as DNA: TGTGCCATCTTCTGGTCTGGGGAGCTGTTTTTT.

The V gene is TRBV27, the J gene TRBJ2-7, with TRBD2 matching over 12 bases. The CDR3 is 15 residues long. With V trimmed by 7 bases and J by 2 bases, 6 bases remained unmatched. Germline-derived CDR1 and CDR2 are MNHEY and SMNVEV (reference sequence). In nucleotides, the CDR3 is TGTGCCAGCACCTATTCTAGCGGGAGGGCCTACGAGCAGTACTTC. It is translated as CASTYSSGRAYEQYF.

This clone was seen only once. The chain recombines TRBV9 with TRBJ2-7; D ambiguous. Trimming left V 0 bases short and J 7 bases short, with 14 bases between. The CDR3 has 14 residues. The germline CDR1 and CDR2 sequences are SGDLS and YYNGEE. The chain's CDR3 is CASSVEWSVGEQYF. The CDR3 DNA reads TGTGCCAGCAGCGTAGAATGGTCTGTTGGGGAGCAGTACTTC. Drawing the rest from reference TRBV9 and TRBJ2-7, the complete variable domain is DSGVTQTPKHLITATGQRVTLRCSPRSGDLSVYWYQQSLDQGLQFLIQYYNGEERAKGNILERFSAQQFPDLHSELNLSSLELGDSALYFCASSVEWSVGEQYFGPGTRLTVT.

This clone was seen a few times. V is TRBV7-9 and J is TRBJ1-5; 7 positions match TRBD1. The CDR3 is 15 amino acids. V lost 4 bases to trimming and J lost 5 bases; unmatched junction nucleotides: 8. CDR1 is SEHNR, CDR2 FQNEAQ, per germline (reference sequence). CDR3: CASSSTGRRDQPQHF. CDR3 in DNA: TGTGCCAGCAGCTCGACAGGGAGGCGTGATCAGCCCCAGCATTTT.

The V call is TRBV7-2, the J call TRBJ2-3; D possibly corresponds to TRBD2 (6 bases). Trimming took 2 bases from V and 3 from J, leaving 15 bases between them. Germline V gives CDR1 SGHTA, CDR2 FQGNSA. CDR3 size: 16 residues. CDR3 sequence (DNA): TGTGCCAGCAGCTTACCACTCCGACTAGATACAGATACGCAGTATTTT. It yields the protein CASSLPLRLDTDTQYF.

V and J are TRBV19 and TRBJ2-1; 11 nucleotides align to TRBD2. Germline V lookup: CDR1 LNHDA, CDR2 SQIVND (reference sequence). The V segment lost 2 bases and the J segment 4 bases; nucleotides outside the gene matches: 4. This CDR3 contains 16 residues. CDR3 in amino acids: CASSINSGRAYNEQFF. The CDR3 region has the DNA TGTGCCAGTAGTATAAATAGCGGGAGGGCATACAATGAGCAGTTCTTC.

V usage is TRBV4-1 and J usage is TRBJ1-5, with D uncertain. The CDR3 is made up of 14 amino acids. CDR1 is MGHRA and CDR2 is YSYEKL in the germline V gene. The V end lost 4 bases, the J end lost 1 base, and 8 bases lay between the germline ends. The CDR3 sequence is CASSLRDSNQPQHF. The CDR3 DNA sequence: TGCGCCAGCAGCCTACGTGACAGCAATCAGCCCCAGCATTTT.

The chain joins TRBV7-6 to TRBJ1-2; no firm D call. The length of the CDR3 is 15 residues. V lost 5 bases, J lost 0 bases, and 13 bases lay in between. Looked up from germline, CDR1 is SGHVS and CDR2 is FNYEAQ. The chain's CDR3 is CASSQEAPANYGYTF. As DNA, the CDR3 is TGTGCCAGCAGCCAGGAGGCTCCAGCTAACTATGGCTACACCTTC.